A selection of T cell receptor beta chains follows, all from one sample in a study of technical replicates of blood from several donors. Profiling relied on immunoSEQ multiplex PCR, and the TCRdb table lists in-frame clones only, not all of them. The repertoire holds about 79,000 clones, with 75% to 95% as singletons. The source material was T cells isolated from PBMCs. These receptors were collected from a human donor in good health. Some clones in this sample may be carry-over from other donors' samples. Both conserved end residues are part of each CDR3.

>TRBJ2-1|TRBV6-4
CASTPEAGGYNEQFF
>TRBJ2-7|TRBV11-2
CASSVLGDRTYEQYF
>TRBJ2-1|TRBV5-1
CASSLVRSSYNEQFF
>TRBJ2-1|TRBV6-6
CATQTSGDYNEQFF
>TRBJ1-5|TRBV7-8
CASSLALPGLGSNQPQHF
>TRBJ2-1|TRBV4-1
CASSQDGSSYNEQFF
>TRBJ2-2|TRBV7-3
CASSLRGGLNTGELFF
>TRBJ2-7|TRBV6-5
CASSYSVTGSLYEQYF
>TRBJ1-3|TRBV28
CASSYGNSGNTIYF
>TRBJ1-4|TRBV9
CASSPSTGANEKLFF
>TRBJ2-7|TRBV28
CASSGSTGASPYEQYF
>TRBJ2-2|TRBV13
CASRNWVGLASNTGELFF
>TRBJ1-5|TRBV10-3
CAISETGAWDQPQHF
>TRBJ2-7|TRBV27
CAHRLALEQYF
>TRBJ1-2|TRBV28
CASGQANYGYTF
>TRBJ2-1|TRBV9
CASSVASGRTYNEQFF
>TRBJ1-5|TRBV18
CASSETHDQPQHF
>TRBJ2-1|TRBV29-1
CSARTSGSDGEQFF
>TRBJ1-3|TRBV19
CASSTRPGTGVGNTIYF
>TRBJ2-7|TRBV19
CASSPRGVGYEQYF
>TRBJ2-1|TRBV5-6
CASSRRERVPEQFF
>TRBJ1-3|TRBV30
CAWRASGNTIYF
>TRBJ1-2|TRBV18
CASSPPPGYDYGYTF
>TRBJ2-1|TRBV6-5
CASTSGREQFF
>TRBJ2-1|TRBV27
CASSRKPGQGTHEQFF
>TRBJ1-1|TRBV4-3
CASSLARVTEAFF
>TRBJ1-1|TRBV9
CASSAGTGAKPEAFF